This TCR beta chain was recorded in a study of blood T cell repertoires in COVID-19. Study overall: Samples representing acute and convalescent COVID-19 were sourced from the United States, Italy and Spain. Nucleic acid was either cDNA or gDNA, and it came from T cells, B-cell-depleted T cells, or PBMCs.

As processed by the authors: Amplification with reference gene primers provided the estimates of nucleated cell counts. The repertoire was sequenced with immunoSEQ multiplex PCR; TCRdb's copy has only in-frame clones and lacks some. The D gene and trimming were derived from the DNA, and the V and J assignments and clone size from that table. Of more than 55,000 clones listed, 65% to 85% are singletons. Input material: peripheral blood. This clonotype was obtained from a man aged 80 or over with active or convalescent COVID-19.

This CDR3 is CASSPQPGAYETQYF. CDR3 nucleotide sequence: TGTGCCAGCAGCCCCCAACCAGGGGCTTACGAGACCCAGTACTTC. V usage is TRBV6-5 and J usage is TRBJ2-5; D possibly corresponds to TRBD1 (6 bases). V was shortened by 6 bases and J by 5 bases, with 19 bases between the two germline ends. Germline loops: CDR1 MNHEY, CDR2 SVGAGI. This CDR3 is built from 15 residues.